Below, 2 T cell receptor beta chains from the same sample are listed, as sequenced in a study of spatial heterogeneity in lung cancer. Via MiXCR, TCRdb re-called the 5' RACE reads, giving one row per CDR3 protein. Here the sample spans some 9,000 distinct CDR3 sequences, 14% being singletons. Their specific antigens are unknown. Study findings and constraints: For expanded intratumoral alpha and beta TCRs, counts tracked tumor mutation counts.

Time point noted: sample taken at primary tumor resection. Sample: lung tumor tissue, taken at surgery. The receptors come from a male donor with early-stage non-small cell lung cancer.

This clonotype was counted ten times or more. A library made for alpha chains picked up this beta chain off target, so its size means little. In DNA, the CDR3 is TGTGCCAGCAATAACGGGGGGCCTAATGAAAAACTGTTTTTT. Amino acids: CASNNGGPNEKLFF. This chain uses TRBV7-2 with TRBJ1-4; the D gene is possibly TRBD1 (6 bases). The CDR3 loop spans 14 amino acids. Germline-derived CDR1 and CDR2 are SGHTA and FQGNSA. V was shortened by 7 bases and J by 3 bases, with 12 bases between the two germline ends.

This clonotype was picked up many times. The size of this beta chain means little, since it is a stray read in a library made for alpha chains. The chain links TRBV11-2 to TRBJ2-1; D perhaps matches TRBD1 (6 bases). Between the trimmed V and J ends, which lost 0 bases and 4 bases, there was a span of 10 bases. Germline-derived CDR1 and CDR2 are SGHAT and FQNNGV. The CDR3 length is 15 residues. The CDR3 region is CASSLDVGQYNEQFF. The CDR3 coding sequence is TGTGCCAGCAGCTTAGATGTCGGACAGTACAATGAGCAGTTCTTC.